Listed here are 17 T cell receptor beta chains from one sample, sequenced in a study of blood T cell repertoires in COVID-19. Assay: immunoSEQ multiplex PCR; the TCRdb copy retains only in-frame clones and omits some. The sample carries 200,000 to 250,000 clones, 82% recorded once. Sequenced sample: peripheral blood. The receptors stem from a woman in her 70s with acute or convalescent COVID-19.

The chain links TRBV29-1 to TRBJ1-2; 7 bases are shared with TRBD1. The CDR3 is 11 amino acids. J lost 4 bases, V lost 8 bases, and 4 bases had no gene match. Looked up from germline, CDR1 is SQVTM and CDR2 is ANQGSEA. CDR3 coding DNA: TGCAGCTCCTGGGACAGCTATGGCTACACCTTC. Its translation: CSSWDSYGYTF.

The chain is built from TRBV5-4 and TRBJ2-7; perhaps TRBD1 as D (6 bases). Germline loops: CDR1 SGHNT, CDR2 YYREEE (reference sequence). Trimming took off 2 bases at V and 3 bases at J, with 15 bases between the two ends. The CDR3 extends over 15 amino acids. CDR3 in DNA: TGTGCCAGCAGCTTATCGGCAGGACAGTACTACGAGCAGTACTTC. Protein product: CASSLSAGQYYEQYF.

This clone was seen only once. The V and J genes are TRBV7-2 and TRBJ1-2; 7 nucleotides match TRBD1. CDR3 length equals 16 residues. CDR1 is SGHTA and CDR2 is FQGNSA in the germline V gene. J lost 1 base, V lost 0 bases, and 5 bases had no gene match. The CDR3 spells CASSLAGTDINYGYTF. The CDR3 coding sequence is TGTGCCAGCAGCTTAGCCGGGACAGATATTAACTATGGCTACACCTTC. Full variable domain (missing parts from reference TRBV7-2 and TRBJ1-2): GAGVSQSPSNKVTEKGKDVELRCDPISGHTALYWYRQSLGQGLEFLIYFQGNSAPDKSGLPSDRFSAERTGGSVSTLTIQRTQQEDSAVYLCASSLAGTDINYGYTFGSGTRLTVV.

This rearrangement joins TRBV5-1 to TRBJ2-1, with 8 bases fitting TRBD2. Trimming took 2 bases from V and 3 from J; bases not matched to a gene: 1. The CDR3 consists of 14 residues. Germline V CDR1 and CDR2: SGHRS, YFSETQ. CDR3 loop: CASSFRGGYNEQFF. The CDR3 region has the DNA TGCGCCAGCAGCTTCCGGGGGGGCTACAATGAGCAGTTCTTC.

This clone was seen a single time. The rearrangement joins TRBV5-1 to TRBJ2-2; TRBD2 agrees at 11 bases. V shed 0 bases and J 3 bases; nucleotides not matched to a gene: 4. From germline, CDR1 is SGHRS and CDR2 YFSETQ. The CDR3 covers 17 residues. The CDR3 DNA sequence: TGCGCCAGCAGCTTGGGACCACTAGCGGGGGACACCGGGGAGCTGTTTTTT. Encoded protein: CASSLGPLAGDTGELFF.

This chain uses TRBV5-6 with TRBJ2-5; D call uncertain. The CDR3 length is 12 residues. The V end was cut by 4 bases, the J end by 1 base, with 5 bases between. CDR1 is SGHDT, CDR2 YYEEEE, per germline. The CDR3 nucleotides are TGTGCCAGCAGCCTAATCCAAGAGACCCAGTACTTC. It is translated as CASSLIQETQYF.

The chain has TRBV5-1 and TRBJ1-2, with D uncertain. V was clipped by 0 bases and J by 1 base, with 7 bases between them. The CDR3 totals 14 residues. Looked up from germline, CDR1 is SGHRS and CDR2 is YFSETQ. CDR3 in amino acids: CASSLESDNYGYTF. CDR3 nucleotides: TGCGCCAGCAGCTTGGAGTCAGATAACTATGGCTACACCTTC. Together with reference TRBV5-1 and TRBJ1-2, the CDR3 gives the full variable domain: KAGVTQTPRYLIKTRGQQVTLSCSPISGHRSVSWYQQTPGQGLQFLFEYFSETQRNKGNFPGRFSGRQFSNSRSEMNVSTLELGDSALYLCASSLESDNYGYTFGSGTRLTVV.

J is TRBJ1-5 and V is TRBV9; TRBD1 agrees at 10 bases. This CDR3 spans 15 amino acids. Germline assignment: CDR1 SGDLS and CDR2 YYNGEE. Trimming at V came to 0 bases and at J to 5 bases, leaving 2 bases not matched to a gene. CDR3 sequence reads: CASSVGQGAYQPQHF. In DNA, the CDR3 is TGTGCCAGCAGCGTAGGACAGGGGGCTTATCAGCCCCAGCATTTT. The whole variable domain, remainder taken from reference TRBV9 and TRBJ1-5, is DSGVTQTPKHLITATGQRVTLRCSPRSGDLSVYWYQQSLDQGLQFLIQYYNGEERAKGNILERFSAQQFPDLHSELNLSSLELGDSALYFCASSVGQGAYQPQHFGDGTRLSIL.

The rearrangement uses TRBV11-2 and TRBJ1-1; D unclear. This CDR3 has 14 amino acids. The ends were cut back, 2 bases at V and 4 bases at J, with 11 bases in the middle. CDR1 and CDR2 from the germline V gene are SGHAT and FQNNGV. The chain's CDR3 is CASSLQPGSTEAFF. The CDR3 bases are TGTGCCAGCAGCTTACAACCGGGGAGCACTGAAGCTTTCTTT.

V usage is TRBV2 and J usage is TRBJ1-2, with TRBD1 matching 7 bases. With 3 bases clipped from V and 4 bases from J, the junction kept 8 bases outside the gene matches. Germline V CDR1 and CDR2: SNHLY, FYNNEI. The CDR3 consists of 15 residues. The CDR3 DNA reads TGTGCCAGCAGTGATCGGGGGACAGATCCCTATGGCTACACCTTC. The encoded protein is CASSDRGTDPYGYTF.

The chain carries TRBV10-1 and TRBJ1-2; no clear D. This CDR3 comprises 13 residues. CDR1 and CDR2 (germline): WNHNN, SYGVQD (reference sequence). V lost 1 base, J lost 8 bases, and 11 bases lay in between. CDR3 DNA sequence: TGCGCCAGCAGTGAGTACAGAATCGGCGGCTACACCTTC. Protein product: CASSEYRIGGYTF.

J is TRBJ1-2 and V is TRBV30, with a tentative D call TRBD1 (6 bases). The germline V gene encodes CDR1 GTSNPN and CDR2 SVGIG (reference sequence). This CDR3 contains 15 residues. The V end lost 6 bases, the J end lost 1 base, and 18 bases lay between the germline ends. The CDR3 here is CACLRTANLNYGYTF. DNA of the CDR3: TGTGCCTGCCTGAGGACAGCTAATCTTAACTATGGCTACACCTTC.

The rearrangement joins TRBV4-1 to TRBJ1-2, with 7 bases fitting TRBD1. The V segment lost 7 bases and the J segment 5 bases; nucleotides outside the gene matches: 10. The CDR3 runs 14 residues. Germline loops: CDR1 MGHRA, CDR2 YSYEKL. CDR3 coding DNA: TGCGCCAGCAACCCGAGACAGGGATGGTATGGCTACACCTTC. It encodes CASNPRQGWYGYTF.

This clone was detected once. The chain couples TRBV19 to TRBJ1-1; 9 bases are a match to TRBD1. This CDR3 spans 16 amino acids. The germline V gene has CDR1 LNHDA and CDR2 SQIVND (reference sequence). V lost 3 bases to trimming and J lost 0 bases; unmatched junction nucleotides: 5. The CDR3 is CASSIRTGALNTEAFF. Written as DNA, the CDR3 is TGTGCCAGTAGTATCAGGACAGGGGCCCTGAACACTGAAGCTTTCTTT.

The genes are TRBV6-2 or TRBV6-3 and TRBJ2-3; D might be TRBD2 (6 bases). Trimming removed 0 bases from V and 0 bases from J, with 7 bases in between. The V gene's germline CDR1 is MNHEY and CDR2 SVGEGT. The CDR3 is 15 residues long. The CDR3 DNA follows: TGTGCCAGCAGTTACTCGCGGGGAAGCACAGATACGCAGTATTTT. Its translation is CASSYSRGSTDTQYF.

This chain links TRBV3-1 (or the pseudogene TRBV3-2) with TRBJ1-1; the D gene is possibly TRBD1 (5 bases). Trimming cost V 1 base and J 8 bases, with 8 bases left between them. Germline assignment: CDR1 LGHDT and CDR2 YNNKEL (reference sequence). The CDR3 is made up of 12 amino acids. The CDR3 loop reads CASSQGNREAFF. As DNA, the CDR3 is TGTGCCAGCAGCCAAGGTAACAGGGAAGCTTTCTTT.

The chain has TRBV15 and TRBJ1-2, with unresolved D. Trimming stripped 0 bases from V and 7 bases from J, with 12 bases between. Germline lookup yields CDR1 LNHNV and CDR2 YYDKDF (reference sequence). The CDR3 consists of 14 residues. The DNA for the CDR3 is TGTGCCACCAGCAGAGATTCCAGGTTGGGTGGCTACACCTTC. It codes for CATSRDSRLGGYTF. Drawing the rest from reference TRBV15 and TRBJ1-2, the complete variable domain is DAMVIQNPRYQVTQFGKPVTLSCSQTLNHNVMYWYQQKSSQAPKLLFHYYDKDFNNEADTPDNFQSRRPNTSFCFLDIRSPGLGDTAMYLCATSRDSRLGGYTFGSGTRLTVV.